This TCR beta chain comes out of a study of Graves' ophthalmopathy and Graves' hyperthyroidism. Across the whole study: Peripheral blood samples were taken at initial diagnosis, before any treatment. Study observations and caveats: Thyroid clonotypes that were expanded above 0.001 frequency mostly also appeared in blood.

Ophthalmopathy donors showed moderate-to-severe activity, CAS ≥3, NOSPECS ≥4 and a duration under 3 months. Pregnancy or lactation, uncontrolled infections and other autoimmune diseases were grounds for excluding patients. Amplification from RNA transcripts yielded the TCR beta CDR3 regions. HTBI-primed RT-PCR formed the first round, and a multiplex PCR formed the second. TCRdb re-derived calls from the multiplex PCR reads in MiXCR, one entry per CDR3 protein. The table shows 360,000 or so distinct CDR3 sequences, with around 16% occurring only once. Germline V gene data show CDR1 as MNHEY and CDR2 as SVGEGT. V lost 6 bases to trimming and J lost 8 bases; unmatched junction nucleotides: 11. The CDR3 is 14 amino acids. In its sample, this clonotype was seen many times. What it recognizes is unknown. This clone may be a read error of a much larger clone one base away.

This clonotype was sampled from a woman under 30 with Graves' ophthalmopathy. Material: peripheral blood. The rearrangement uses TRBV6-2 or TRBV6-3 and TRBJ2-7; 9 positions agree with TRBD1. CDR3 DNA sequence: TGTGCCAGCAGCACCGGGACAGGGTTTCGCAAGCAGTACTTC. Its protein product is CASSTGTGFRKQYF.